This T cell receptor beta chain was recovered during a study of blood T cell repertoires in COVID-19. Overall study: Spain, Italy and the United States supplied samples that represented acute and convalescent COVID-19.

Data came from immunoSEQ multiplex PCR; TCRdb stores just in-frame clones and leaves some out. The table records over 85,000 clones, around 73% of them present only once. This sequence originates from a man aged 60 to 69 with active or convalescent COVID-19. Sample: peripheral blood.

In nucleotides, the CDR3 is TGTGCCAGCAAGAGGGACACTTGGACTGAAGCTTTCTTT. Translating gives CASKRDTWTEAFF. The gene calls are TRBV21-1 and TRBJ1-1; the table's D call of TRBD1 was not tested on the DNA. TRBV21-1 is a pseudogene. The CDR3 is 13 residues long.